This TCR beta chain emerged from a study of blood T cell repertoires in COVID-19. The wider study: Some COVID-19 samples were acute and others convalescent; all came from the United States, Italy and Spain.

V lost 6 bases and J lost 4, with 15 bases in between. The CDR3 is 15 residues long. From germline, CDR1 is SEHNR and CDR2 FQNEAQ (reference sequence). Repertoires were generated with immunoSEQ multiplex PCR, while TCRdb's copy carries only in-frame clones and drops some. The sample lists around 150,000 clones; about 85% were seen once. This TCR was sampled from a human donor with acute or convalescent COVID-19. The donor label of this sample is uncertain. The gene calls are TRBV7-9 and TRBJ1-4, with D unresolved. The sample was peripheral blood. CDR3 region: CASSPFSGLNEKLFF. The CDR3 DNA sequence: TGTGCCAGCAGTCCCTTTAGTGGGCTTAATGAAAAACTGTTTTTT.